This T cell receptor (beta chain) was recorded in a study of T-cell memory formation after mild COVID-19. Study-wide findings and caveats: The authors did not confirm SARS-CoV-2 specificity of second-wave clones peaking day 37. Of the contracting clones, CD4+ ones lay mainly in CM and EM, and CD8+ ones in EMRA. Pre-infection memory carried some responding clones, suggesting that cross-reactive memory joined. Day 15 to 85 contractors were CD4/CD8 balanced; later expanders leaned CD4+.

Trimming stripped 2 bases from V and 7 bases from J, with 0 bases between. Germline CDR1 is MNHEY and CDR2 is SVGAGI. This CDR3 spans 10 amino acids. TCRdb fed the 5' RACE reads into MiXCR, producing one record per CDR3 protein. The table has about 260,000 distinct CDR3 sequences, under 8.5% seen once. Turning to this clonotype: Its target is unknown.

Sequencing was carried out using PBMCs or a T cell subset sorted from them (not recorded which). This receptor was taken from a man aged 18 to 29 who had mild COVID-19 (a few samples of this study predate the infection). Cell type and time point are not known. The chain recombines TRBV6-5 with TRBJ1-5; D uncertain. The CDR3 DNA is TGTGCCAGCAGTTACCAGCCCCAGCATTTT. This codes for CASSYQPQHF.